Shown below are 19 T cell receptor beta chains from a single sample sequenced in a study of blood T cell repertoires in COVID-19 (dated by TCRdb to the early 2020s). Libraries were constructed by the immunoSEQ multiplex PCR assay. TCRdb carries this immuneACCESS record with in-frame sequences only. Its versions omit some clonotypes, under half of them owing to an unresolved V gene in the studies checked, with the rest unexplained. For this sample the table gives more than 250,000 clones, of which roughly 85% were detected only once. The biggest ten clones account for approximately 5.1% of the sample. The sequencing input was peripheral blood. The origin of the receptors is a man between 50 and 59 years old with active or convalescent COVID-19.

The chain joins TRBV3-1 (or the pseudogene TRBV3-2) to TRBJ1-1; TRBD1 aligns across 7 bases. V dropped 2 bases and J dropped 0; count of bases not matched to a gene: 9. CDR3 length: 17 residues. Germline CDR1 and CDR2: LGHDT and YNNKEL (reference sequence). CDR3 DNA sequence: TGTGCCAGCAGCCAAAGCCCTCCGGGACAGCTGAACACTGAAGCTTTCTTT. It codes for CASSQSPPGQLNTEAFF.

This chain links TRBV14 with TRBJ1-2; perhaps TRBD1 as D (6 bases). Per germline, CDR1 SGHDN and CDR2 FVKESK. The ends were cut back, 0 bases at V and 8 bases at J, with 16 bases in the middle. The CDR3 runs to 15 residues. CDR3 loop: CASSQERQVIGGYTF. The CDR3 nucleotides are TGTGCCAGCAGCCAAGAAAGACAGGTGATTGGAGGCTACACCTTC.

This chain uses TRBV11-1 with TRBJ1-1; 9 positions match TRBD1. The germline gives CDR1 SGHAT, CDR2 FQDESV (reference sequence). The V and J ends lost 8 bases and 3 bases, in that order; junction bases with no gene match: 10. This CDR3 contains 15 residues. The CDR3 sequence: CASGTGTGWDTEAFF. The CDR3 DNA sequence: TGTGCCAGCGGTACCGGGACAGGGTGGGACACTGAAGCTTTCTTT.

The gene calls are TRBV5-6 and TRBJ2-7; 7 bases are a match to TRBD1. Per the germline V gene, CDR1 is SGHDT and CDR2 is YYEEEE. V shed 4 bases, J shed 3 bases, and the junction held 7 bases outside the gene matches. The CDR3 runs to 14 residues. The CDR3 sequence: CASSARQGHYEQYF. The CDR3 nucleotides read TGTGCCAGCAGCGCCCGACAGGGCCACTACGAGCAGTACTTC.

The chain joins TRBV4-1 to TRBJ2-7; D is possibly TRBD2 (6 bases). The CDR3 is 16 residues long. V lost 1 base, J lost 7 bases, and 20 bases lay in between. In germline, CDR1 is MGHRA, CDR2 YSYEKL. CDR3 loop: CASSQALEAGGREQYF. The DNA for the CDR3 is TGCGCCAGCAGCCAAGCCCTAGAAGCGGGTGGGAGGGAGCAGTACTTC.

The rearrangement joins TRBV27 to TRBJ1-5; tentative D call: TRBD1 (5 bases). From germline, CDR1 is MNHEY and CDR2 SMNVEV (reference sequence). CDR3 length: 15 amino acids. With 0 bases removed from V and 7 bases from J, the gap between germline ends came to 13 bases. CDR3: CASSLSRNGGQPQHF. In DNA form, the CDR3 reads TGTGCCAGCAGTTTATCGAGAAACGGGGGACAGCCCCAGCATTTT.

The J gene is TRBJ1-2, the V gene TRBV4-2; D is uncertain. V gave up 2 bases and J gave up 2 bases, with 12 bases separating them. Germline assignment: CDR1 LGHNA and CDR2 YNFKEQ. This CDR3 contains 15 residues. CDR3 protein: CASSQHTSGNYGYTF. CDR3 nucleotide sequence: TGTGCCAGCAGCCAACACACCTCGGGGAACTATGGCTACACCTTC.

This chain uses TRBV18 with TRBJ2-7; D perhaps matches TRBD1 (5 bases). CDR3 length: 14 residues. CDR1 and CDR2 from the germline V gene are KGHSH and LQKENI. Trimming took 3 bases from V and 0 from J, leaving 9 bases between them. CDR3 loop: CASSPRQSSYEQYF. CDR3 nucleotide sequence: TGTGCCAGCTCACCTCGACAGAGCTCCTACGAGCAGTACTTC.

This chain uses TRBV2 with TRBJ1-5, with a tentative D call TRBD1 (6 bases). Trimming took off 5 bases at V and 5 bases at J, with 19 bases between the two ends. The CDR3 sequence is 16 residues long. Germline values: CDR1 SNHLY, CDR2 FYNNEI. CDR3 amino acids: CASSRQGTSLYQPQHF. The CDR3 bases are TGTGCCAGCAGTCGACAAGGGACATCCCTGTATCAGCCCCAGCATTTT.

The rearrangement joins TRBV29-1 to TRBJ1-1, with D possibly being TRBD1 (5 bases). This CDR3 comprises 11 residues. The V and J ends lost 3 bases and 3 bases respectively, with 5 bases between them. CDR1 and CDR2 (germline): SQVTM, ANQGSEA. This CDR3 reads CSVETDTEAFF. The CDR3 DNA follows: TGCAGCGTTGAGACAGACACTGAAGCTTTCTTT.

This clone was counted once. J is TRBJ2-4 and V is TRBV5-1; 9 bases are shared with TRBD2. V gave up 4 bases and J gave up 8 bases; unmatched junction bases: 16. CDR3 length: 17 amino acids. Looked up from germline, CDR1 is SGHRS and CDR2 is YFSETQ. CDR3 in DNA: TGCGCCAGCAGCGGACAGCCCTTAGCGGGAGCGCAGGACATTCAGTACTTC. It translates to CASSGQPLAGAQDIQYF.

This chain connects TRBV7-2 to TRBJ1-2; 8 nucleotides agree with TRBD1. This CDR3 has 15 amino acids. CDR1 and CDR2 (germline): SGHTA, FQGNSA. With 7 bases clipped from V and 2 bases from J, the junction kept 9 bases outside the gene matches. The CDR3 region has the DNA TGTGCCAGCATCTACAGGGGGGGGCCAAACTATGGCTACACCTTC. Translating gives CASIYRGGPNYGYTF.

Here the CDR3 DNA reads TGTGCCAGCAGCGCGGAAACCGGGACTCTGCAGTATTTT. Translating it yields CASSAETGTLQYF. V and J are TRBV9 and TRBJ2-3; D possibly corresponds to TRBD2 (6 bases). Germline values: CDR1 SGDLS, CDR2 YYNGEE. The CDR3 length is 13 residues. V gave up 3 bases and J gave up 11 bases, with 16 bases separating them.

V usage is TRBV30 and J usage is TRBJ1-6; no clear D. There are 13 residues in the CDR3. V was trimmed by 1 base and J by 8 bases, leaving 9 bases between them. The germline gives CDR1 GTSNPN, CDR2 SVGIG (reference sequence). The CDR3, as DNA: TGTGCCTGGAGTGAGTCAGAAGATTCACCCCTCCACTTT. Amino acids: CAWSESEDSPLHF.

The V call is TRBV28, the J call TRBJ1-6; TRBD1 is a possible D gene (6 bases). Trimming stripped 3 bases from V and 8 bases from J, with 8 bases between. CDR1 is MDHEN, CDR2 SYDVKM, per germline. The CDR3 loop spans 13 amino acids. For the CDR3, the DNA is TGTGCCAGCAGTTTCAGGGGCGATTCACCCCTCCACTTT. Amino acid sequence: CASSFRGDSPLHF.

The CDR3 nucleotides read TGTGCCAGCAGCTTGGGGGACAGTACCTACGAGCAGTACTTC. This gives the protein CASSLGDSTYEQYF. The chain recombines TRBV5-6 with TRBJ2-7; 7 positions match TRBD1. The CDR3 runs 14 residues. The germline CDR1 and CDR2 sequences are SGHDT and YYEEEE. Losses at the gene ends were 0 bases for V and 2 bases for J; bases not matched to a gene: 2.

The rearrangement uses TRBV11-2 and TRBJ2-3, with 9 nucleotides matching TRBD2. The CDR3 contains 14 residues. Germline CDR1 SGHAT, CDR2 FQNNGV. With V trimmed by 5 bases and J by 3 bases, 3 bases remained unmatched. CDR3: CASSGGLATDTQYF. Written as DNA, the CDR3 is TGTGCCAGCAGCGGGGGACTAGCTACAGATACGCAGTATTTT.

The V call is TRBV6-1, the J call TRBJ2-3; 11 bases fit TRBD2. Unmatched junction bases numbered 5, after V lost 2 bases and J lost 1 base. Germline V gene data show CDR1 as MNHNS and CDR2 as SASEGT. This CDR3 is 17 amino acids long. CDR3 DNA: TGTGCCAGCAGTGAACTAGGACTAGCGGGTGGCACAGATACGCAGTATTTT. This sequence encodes CASSELGLAGGTDTQYF.

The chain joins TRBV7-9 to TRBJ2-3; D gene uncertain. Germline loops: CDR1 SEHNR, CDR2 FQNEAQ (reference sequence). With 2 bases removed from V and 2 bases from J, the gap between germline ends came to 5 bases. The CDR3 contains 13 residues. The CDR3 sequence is CASSLSHTDTQYF. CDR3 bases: TGTGCCAGCAGCTTATCCCACACAGATACGCAGTATTTT.